Below, one TCR beta chain is given with its context. Its antigen remains unknown. Preparation of the TCRbeta library was carried out with unique molecular identifiers. A single record per CDR3 protein comes from TCRdb applying MiXCR to the PCR reads. The top ten hold around 4.4% of the sample, which has over 150,000 distinct CDR3 sequences, 6.3% seen once. This entry belongs to a study of T-cell reconstitution after alpha-beta-depleted transplantation in children. The CDR3 totals 16 residues. Germline V lookup: CDR1 SEHNR, CDR2 FQNEAQ (reference sequence). Trimming pared 3 bases from V and 2 bases from J, leaving 17 bases between. Overall study results and limits: Newly produced T cells mostly provided counts and TCRbeta diversity after one year, as hyperexpanded clones declined. Reports say that about two months after transplant, the alpha-beta T cells came out of several hundred graft clones that had expanded.

The receptor's source is a girl in the first two years of life with combined immunodeficiency, due to receive a stem cell transplant. This specimen consisted of PBMCs, obtained before TCRalphabeta/CD19-depleted stem cell transplant. The chain uses TRBV7-9 and TRBJ2-7, with a tentative D call TRBD2 (6 bases). This CDR3 is CASSFYVAGSTYEQYF. The CDR3 nucleotides read TGTGCCAGCAGCTTTTACGTCGCGGGGTCTACCTACGAGCAGTACTTC.